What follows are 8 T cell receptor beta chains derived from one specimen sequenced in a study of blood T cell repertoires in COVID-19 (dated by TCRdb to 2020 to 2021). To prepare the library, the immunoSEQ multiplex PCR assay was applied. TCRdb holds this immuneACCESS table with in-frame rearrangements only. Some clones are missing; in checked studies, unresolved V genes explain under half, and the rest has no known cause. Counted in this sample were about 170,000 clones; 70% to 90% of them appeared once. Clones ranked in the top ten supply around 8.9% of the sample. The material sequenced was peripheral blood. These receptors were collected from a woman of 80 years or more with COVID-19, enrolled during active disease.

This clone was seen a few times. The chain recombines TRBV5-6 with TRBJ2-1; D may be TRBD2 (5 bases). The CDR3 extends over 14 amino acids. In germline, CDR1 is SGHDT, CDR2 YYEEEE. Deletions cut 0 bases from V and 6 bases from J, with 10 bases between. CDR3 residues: CASSLGLASNEQFF. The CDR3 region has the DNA TGTGCCAGCAGCTTGGGTCTAGCAAGCAATGAGCAGTTCTTC. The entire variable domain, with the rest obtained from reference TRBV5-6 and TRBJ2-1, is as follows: DAGVTQSPTHLIKTRGQQVTLRCSPKSGHDTVSWYQQALGQGPQFIFQYYEEEERQRGNFPDRFSGHQFPNYSSELNVNALLLGDSALYLCASSLGLASNEQFFGPGTRLTVL.

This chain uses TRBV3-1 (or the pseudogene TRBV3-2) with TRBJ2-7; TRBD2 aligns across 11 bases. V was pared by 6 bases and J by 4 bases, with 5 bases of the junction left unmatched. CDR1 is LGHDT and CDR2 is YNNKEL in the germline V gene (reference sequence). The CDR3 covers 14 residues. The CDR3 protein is CASSRTSGSYEQYF. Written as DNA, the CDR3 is TGTGCCAGCAGTCGTACTAGCGGGAGTTACGAGCAGTACTTC.

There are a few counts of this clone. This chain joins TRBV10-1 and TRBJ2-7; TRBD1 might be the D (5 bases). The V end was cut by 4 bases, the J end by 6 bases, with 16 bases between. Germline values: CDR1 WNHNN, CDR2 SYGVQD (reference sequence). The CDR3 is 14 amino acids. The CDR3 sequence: CASSGGTVGSEQYF. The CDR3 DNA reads TGCGCCAGCAGTGGGGGCACGGTGGGTAGCGAGCAGTACTTC.

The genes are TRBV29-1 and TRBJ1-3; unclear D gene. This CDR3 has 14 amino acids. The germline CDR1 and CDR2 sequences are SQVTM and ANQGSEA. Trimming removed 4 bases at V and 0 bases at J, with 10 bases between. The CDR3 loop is CSVGTGSSGNTIYF. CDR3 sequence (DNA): TGCAGCGTTGGTACCGGGAGCTCTGGAAACACCATATATTTT.

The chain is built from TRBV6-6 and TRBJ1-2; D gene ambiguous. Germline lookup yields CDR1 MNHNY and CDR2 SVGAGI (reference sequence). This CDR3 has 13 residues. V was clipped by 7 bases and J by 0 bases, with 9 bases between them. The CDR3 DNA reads TGTGCCAGCATCGCGGTGTCTAACTATGGCTACACCTTC. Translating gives CASIAVSNYGYTF.

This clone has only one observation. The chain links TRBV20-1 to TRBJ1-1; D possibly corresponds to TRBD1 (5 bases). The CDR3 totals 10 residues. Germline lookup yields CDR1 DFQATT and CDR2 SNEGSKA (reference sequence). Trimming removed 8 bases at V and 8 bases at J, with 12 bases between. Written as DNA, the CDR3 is TGCAGTCACGGGGGTGGGGAAGCTTTCTTT. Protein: CSHGGGEAFF.

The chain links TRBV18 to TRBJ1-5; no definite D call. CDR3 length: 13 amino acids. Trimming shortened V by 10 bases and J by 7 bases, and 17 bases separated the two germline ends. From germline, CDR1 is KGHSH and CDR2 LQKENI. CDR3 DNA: TGTGCCACCTCGGCGGGGTTAAGACAGCCCCAGCATTTT. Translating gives CATSAGLRQPQHF.

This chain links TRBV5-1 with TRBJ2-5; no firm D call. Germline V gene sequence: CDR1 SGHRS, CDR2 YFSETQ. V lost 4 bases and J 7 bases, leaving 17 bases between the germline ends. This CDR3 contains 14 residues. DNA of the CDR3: TGCGCCAGCAGCCAAGATCGCGGCGGTGTGACCCAGTACTTC. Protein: CASSQDRGGVTQYF.